The source of this TCR beta chain is a study of T cells after yellow fever vaccination. The study, taken as a whole, reports: Most primary-vaccination clones reappeared after the booster (about 97% CD4, 85% to 90% CD8).

Worth noting for this clonotype: The antigen remains undetermined.

A universal primer site and UMIs were added as TCR cDNA was made by 5'RACE template switching. Each CDR3 protein is one row after TCRdb ran MiXCR on the 5' RACE reads. The data contain 500,000 to 650,000 distinct CDR3 sequences, approximately 15% of them singletons. This CDR3 spans 13 amino acids. Germline loops: CDR1 SGHVS, CDR2 FQNEAQ. V lost 6 bases to trimming and J lost 0 bases, with 3 bases between them. This sequence joins TRBV7-8 and TRBJ2-6; D remains unclear. This TCR was recovered from a man younger than 45 who received the YFV17D yellow fever vaccine. This specimen consisted of PBMCs, obtained on the day of the yellow fever booster vaccination. The CDR3 DNA sequence: TGTGCCAGCAGAGTCTCTGGGGCCAACGTCCTGACTTTC. Protein product: CASRVSGANVLTF.